These 4 T cell receptor beta chains were all obtained from the same sample, sequenced in a study of early T cells in non-severe SARS-CoV-2 infection. In TCRdb, the 5' RACE reads were re-called with MiXCR into one record per CDR3 protein. The data contain approximately 80,000 distinct CDR3 sequences, approximately 12% of them singletons. Sequences were obtained from whole blood. These receptor sequences come from an adult who was a healthcare worker with PCR-confirmed SARS-CoV-2 infection or an uninfected control (not recorded which).

The gene calls are TRBV11-2 and TRBJ2-2; maybe TRBD2 (5 bases). The CDR3 runs 13 residues. Germline values: CDR1 SGHAT, CDR2 FQNNGV. V lost 0 bases, J lost 10 bases, and 9 bases lay in between. DNA of the CDR3: TGTGCCAGCAGCTTAGAGCGGGCCATGGAGCTGTTTTTT. This encodes CASSLERAMELFF. Based on the CDR3 plus reference TRBV11-2 and TRBJ2-2, the full variable domain is EAGVAQSPRYKIIEKRQSVAFWCNPISGHATLYWYQQILGQGPKLLIQFQNNGVVDDSQLPKDRFSAERLKGVDSTLKIQPAKLEDSAVYLCASSLERAMELFFGEGSRLTVL.

This clonotype occurred a few times. The chain carries TRBV7-3 and TRBJ2-2, with a weak D call TRBD1 (6 bases). The CDR3 length is 16 residues. Trimming cost V 7 bases and J 5 bases, with 20 bases left between them. CDR1 and CDR2 (germline): SGHTA, FQGTGA. CDR3 nucleotide sequence: TGTGCCAGCACCTCCGTGCAGGGGCGGCTTACCGGGGAGCTGTTTTTT. It specifies CASTSVQGRLTGELFF.

This clonotype was observed many times. The chain has TRBV28 and TRBJ2-1, with TRBD1 as a possible D gene (5 bases). The CDR3 extends over 15 amino acids. CDR1 is MDHEN and CDR2 is SYDVKM in the germline V gene. Deletions cut 4 bases from V and 3 bases from J, with 13 bases between. This CDR3 is CASSSTGDNYNEQFF. Here the CDR3 DNA reads TGTGCCAGCAGTTCAACAGGAGATAACTACAATGAGCAGTTCTTC.

This chain joins TRBV5-4 and TRBJ1-1; weak D call: TRBD1 (5 bases). Germline-derived CDR1 and CDR2 are SGHNT and YYREEE (reference sequence). V lost 4 bases to trimming and J lost 3 bases, with 13 bases between them. The CDR3 has 14 amino acids. The CDR3 DNA reads as TGTGCCAGCAGCACCCCGCGGGGGTACACTGAAGCTTTCTTT. Its translation: CASSTPRGYTEAFF.